The entry that follows covers one TCR beta chain sequence. Its antigen is unknown. Gene names and germline match the mouse. Coverage ceases 1 residue before the CDR3 finishes, and the germline J gene fills in the end. These data are taken from a study of tissue T cells after allogeneic stem cell transplantation. The study, taken as a whole, reports: Blood and spleen captured only part of the tissue TCR repertoire. Motif-based clustering found tissue-specific repertoire signatures shared across patients, though few clones were shared. Some tissue clones might be persisting host cells; their alloreactivity or antigen specificity was not determined.

Sequencing of TCRbeta CDR3 at survey depth gave sequences and template counts. Sequencing used immunoSEQ multiplex PCR; TCRdb keeps in-frame clones, though not all of them. The sample contains about 48,000 clones, around 72% of which appear only once. Germline CDR1 SGHSN, CDR2 HYEKVE. The length of the CDR3 is 14 residues. The junction had 3 bases not matched to a gene; V was cut back by 0 bases and J by 4 bases. Sequencing was done on a sample of sorted cells pooled from one or two spleens. V and J are TRBV12-1 and TRBJ2-7; 9 nucleotides line up with TRBD2. The source is a pool of C57BL/6 mice in good health. CDR3 DNA, as far as it was read: TGTGCCAGCTCTCTCGAAACTGGGGGGTATGAACAGTAC. Residues: CASSLETGGYEQY. The whole CDR3 sequence is CASSLETGGYEQYF.